The 3 T cell receptor beta chains reported below all come from one sample, sequenced in a study of CD8+ T cells in alopecia areata. Extraction and reverse transcription of RNA yielded cDNA as the sequencing template. Repertoires were generated with immunoSEQ multiplex PCR, while TCRdb's copy carries only in-frame clones and drops some. The sample shows a few hundred thousand clones, approximately 38% of them seen only once. The treatment denotes: oral pan-JAK inhibitor, 5-10 mg twice daily. The material was CD4+ T cells sorted from blood, obtained between weeks 30 and 35, from a patient treated with tofacitinib. The source is a human donor with alopecia areata.

V is TRBV7-2 and J is TRBJ1-6, with D possibly TRBD1 on 5 matching bases. The V end lost 5 bases, the J end lost 10 bases, and 12 bases lay between the germline ends. CDR1 and CDR2 from the germline V gene are SGHTA and FQGNSA. CDR3 size: 13 residues. This CDR3 is CASSPGHRSPLHF. The CDR3 DNA is TGTGCCAGCAGCCCTGGGCACAGGTCACCCCTCCACTTT.

This clone has a handful of counts. The rearrangement uses TRBV11-2 and TRBJ1-2; D unclear. Trimming took off 1 base at V and 8 bases at J, with 5 bases between the two ends. Germline CDR1 SGHAT, CDR2 FQNNGV. The CDR3 runs 11 residues. CDR3 bases: TGTGCCAGCAGCTTAGCTCGAGGCTACACCTTC. Residues: CASSLARGYTF. Full variable domain (missing parts from reference TRBV11-2 and TRBJ1-2): EAGVAQSPRYKIIEKRQSVAFWCNPISGHATLYWYQQILGQGPKLLIQFQNNGVVDDSQLPKDRFSAERLKGVDSTLKIQPAKLEDSAVYLCASSLARGYTFGSGTRLTVV.

This clone came up a few times. Other DNA sequences in the sample encode the same CDR3. This chain joins TRBV9 and TRBJ2-3; 8 bases are shared with TRBD2. The V segment lost 0 bases and the J segment 1 base; nucleotides outside the gene matches: 4. The germline gives CDR1 SGDLS, CDR2 YYNGEE. The CDR3 length is 16 residues. As DNA, the CDR3 is TGTGCCAGCAGCGTAGGTAGCGGGGCGCGCACAGATACGCAGTATTTT. Translation: CASSVGSGARTDTQYF.